The 14 T cell receptor beta chains given below trace back to one sample, sequenced in a study of neurological immune-mediated disorders. A single record per CDR3 protein comes from TCRdb applying MiXCR to the 5' RACE reads. In the table there are 40,000 or so distinct CDR3 sequences, roughly an eighth of which are singletons. The sample was PBMCs. The receptors here all came from a woman aged 45-59 years with HTLV-1-associated myelopathy (HAM/TSP).

This clonotype was detected many times. This chain uses TRBV29-1 with TRBJ2-3, with D tentatively TRBD2 (6 bases). CDR1 is SQVTM and CDR2 is ANQGSEA in the germline V gene. The V and J ends lost 7 bases and 6 bases respectively, with 20 bases between them. The CDR3 runs to 14 residues. CDR3 bases: TGCAGCGCGGAGCCGGGAGCTGGGGTGGATACGCAGTATTTT. Protein product: CSAEPGAGVDTQYF.

This clonotype appeared many times. The chain joins TRBV20-1 to TRBJ1-1, with unresolved D. Trimming stripped 6 bases from V and 1 base from J, with 9 bases between. The CDR3 extends over 12 amino acids. CDR1 is DFQATT, CDR2 SNEGSKA, per germline (reference sequence). For the CDR3, the DNA is TGCAGTGCCCCAGTCCCGAACACTGAAGCTTTCTTT. Translated, it gives CSAPVPNTEAFF.

The chain links TRBV12-3 or TRBV12-4 to TRBJ2-4; D unresolved. The CDR3 has 15 amino acids. The V end was cut by 5 bases, the J end by 0 bases, with 11 bases between. CDR3 in DNA: TGTGCCAGCAGTGACCCCGAGGTAGCCAAAAACATTCAGTACTTC. Translated: CASSDPEVAKNIQYF.

There are many counts of this clonotype. V is TRBV7-2 and J is TRBJ2-5; no clear D gene. Trimming removed 4 bases at V and 7 bases at J, with 7 bases between. Germline V CDR1 and CDR2: SGHTA, FQGNSA. This CDR3 has 11 residues. The chain's CDR3 is CASSSSRTQYF. The DNA of the CDR3 is TGTGCCAGCAGCTCCTCTAGGACCCAGTACTTC. The variable domain in full, completed from reference TRBV7-2 and TRBJ2-5, reads GAGVSQSPSNKVTEKGKDVELRCDPISGHTALYWYRQSLGQGLEFLIYFQGNSAPDKSGLPSDRFSAERTGGSVSTLTIQRTQQEDSAVYLCASSSSRTQYFGPGTRLLVL.

The chain employs TRBV5-1 and TRBJ1-6; 8 bases align to TRBD1. Germline-derived CDR1 and CDR2 are SGHRS and YFSETQ. The CDR3 extends over 15 amino acids. Trimming removed 3 bases from V and 6 bases from J; junction bases left unmatched: 5. CDR3 bases: TGCGCCAGCAGCTCAAGGACAGGGAGTAATTCACCCCTCCACTTT. It yields the protein CASSSRTGSNSPLHF.

This clonotype appeared many times. The gene calls are TRBV18 and TRBJ2-1, with TRBD1 identical over 10 bases. J was trimmed by 8 bases and V by 5 bases; bases with no gene match: 3. Germline-derived CDR1 and CDR2 are KGHSH and LQKENI. The CDR3 runs 13 residues. The CDR3 DNA reads TGTGCCAGCTCAATCGGGACAGGGGATGAGCAGTTCTTC. Translated, it gives CASSIGTGDEQFF.

This clonotype appeared many times. V usage is TRBV5-1 and J usage is TRBJ1-2; TRBD1 aligns across 8 bases. This CDR3 is built from 15 residues. V lost 4 bases to trimming and J lost 2 bases; unmatched junction nucleotides: 7. Per the germline V gene, CDR1 is SGHRS and CDR2 is YFSETQ. This CDR3 reads CASSAGQGWNYGYTF. The CDR3 nucleotides read TGCGCCAGCAGCGCCGGACAGGGTTGGAACTATGGCTACACCTTC.

This clonotype came up many times. This chain uses TRBV12-3 or TRBV12-4 with TRBJ2-5; 14 positions agree with TRBD2. CDR3 length equals 16 residues. J gave up 2 bases and V 4 bases, and 3 bases lay outside the gene matches. The CDR3 loop is CASSSGLAGAQETQYF. The CDR3 nucleotides are TGTGCCAGCAGTTCGGGACTAGCGGGGGCACAAGAGACCCAGTACTTC.

This clonotype was found many times. The gene calls are TRBV20-1 and TRBJ2-5, with 7 bases aligning to TRBD2. Losses at the gene ends were 5 bases for V and 1 base for J; bases not matched to a gene: 4. The germline V gene encodes CDR1 DFQATT and CDR2 SNEGSKA (reference sequence). The CDR3 totals 13 residues. The chain's CDR3 is CSAEVAGQETQYF. The CDR3 region has the DNA TGCAGTGCTGAGGTAGCGGGCCAAGAGACCCAGTACTTC.

This clonotype was recorded many times. The chain joins TRBV20-1 to TRBJ1-4, with 9 nucleotides matching TRBD1. The CDR3 is 12 amino acids. Germline V gene data show CDR1 as DFQATT and CDR2 as SNEGSKA (reference sequence). The CDR3 reads CTPGQGGEKLFF. Here the CDR3 DNA reads TGCACCCCGGGACAGGGAGGAGAAAAACTGTTTTTT.

In its sample, this clonotype was seen many times. This chain links TRBV5-5 with TRBJ2-7; TRBD2 might be the D (6 bases). Trimming removed 3 bases from V and 2 bases from J, with 12 bases in between. Looked up from germline, CDR1 is SGHKS and CDR2 is YYEKEE (reference sequence). The CDR3 covers 14 residues. The DNA of the CDR3 is TGTGCCAGCAGCTCCGGGACTGTGACCTACGAGCAGTACGTC. This translates into CASSSGTVTYEQYV.

This clonotype was detected many times. The chain couples TRBV29-1 to TRBJ1-2, with TRBD1 as a possible D gene (5 bases). Trimming pared 4 bases from V and 8 bases from J, leaving 11 bases between. The germline V gene has CDR1 SQVTM and CDR2 ANQGSEA. The CDR3 has 11 amino acids. CDR3 nucleotide sequence: TGCAGCGTTGGGGACGACAGCGGCTACACCTTC. Its protein is CSVGDDSGYTF.

This clonotype occurred many times. This sequence joins TRBV7-2 and TRBJ1-5, with D unclear. V lost 5 bases and J lost 9, with 14 bases in between. Germline CDR1 SGHTA, CDR2 FQGNSA. The CDR3 has 13 residues. The CDR3 DNA sequence: TGTGCCAGCAGCCAGACGTCCGGTCGGCCCCAGCATTTT. This encodes CASSQTSGRPQHF. Full variable domain (outside the CDR3, taken from reference TRBV7-2 and TRBJ1-5): GAGVSQSPSNKVTEKGKDVELRCDPISGHTALYWYRQSLGQGLEFLIYFQGNSAPDKSGLPSDRFSAERTGGSVSTLTIQRTQQEDSAVYLCASSQTSGRPQHFGDGTRLSIL.

The sample holds many counts of this clonotype. The chain combines TRBV6-2 or TRBV6-3 with TRBJ2-1; D gene ambiguous. CDR1 is MNHEY and CDR2 is SVGEGT in the germline V gene. V lost 4 bases and J 7 bases, leaving 11 bases between the germline ends. There are 13 residues in the CDR3. The CDR3: CASSFFGQNEQFF. CDR3 DNA sequence: TGTGCCAGCAGTTTCTTCGGGCAGAATGAGCAGTTCTTC.